One sample yielded the 12 T cell receptor beta chains listed below, sequenced in a study of blood T cell repertoires in COVID-19. Profiled with immunoSEQ multiplex PCR; TCRdb holds only in-frame clones, not every one. The sample lists around 200,000 clones, 86% seen once, with 7% to 8% in the top ten. The material sequenced was peripheral blood. These receptors were taken from a woman older than 75 in a cohort sampled during active or convalescent COVID-19.

The chain has TRBV27 and TRBJ1-1, with 8 bases matching TRBD1. Germline trimming cut 0 bases from V and 3 bases from J; bases unmatched to any gene: 6. The CDR3 runs to 16 residues. In germline, CDR1 is MNHEY, CDR2 SMNVEV (reference sequence). The CDR3 region is CASSLSPDREDTEAFF. CDR3 DNA: TGTGCCAGCAGTTTATCTCCGGACAGGGAGGACACTGAAGCTTTCTTT.

CDR3 protein: CASKEAGAETQYF. The CDR3 DNA follows: TGTGCCAGCAAGGAAGCGGGAGCGGAGACCCAGTACTTC. The chain uses TRBV7-7 and TRBJ2-5, with 8 bases identical to TRBD2. CDR3 length equals 13 residues. CDR1 is SSHAT, CDR2 FNYEAQ, per germline (reference sequence). The V gene end was trimmed by 7 bases and the J gene end by 5 bases; junction bases not matched to a gene: 6.

V and J are TRBV19 and TRBJ1-2; 9 nucleotides agree with TRBD1. The CDR3 extends over 15 amino acids. Germline trimming cut 4 bases from V and 5 bases from J; bases unmatched to any gene: 8. The germline CDR1 and CDR2 sequences are LNHDA and SQIVND (reference sequence). CDR3 in amino acids: CASSTGTGIRYGYTF. CDR3 DNA sequence: TGTGCCAGTAGTACCGGGACAGGGATTCGGTATGGCTACACCTTC.

The sample holds one count of this clone. This chain joins TRBV7-6 and TRBJ2-7; D is undetermined. The CDR3 consists of 14 residues. The germline V gene encodes CDR1 SGHVS and CDR2 FNYEAQ. The V end was cut by 0 bases, the J end by 2 bases, with 8 bases between. The CDR3 loop is CASSLAETPYEQYF. The CDR3 DNA reads TGTGCCAGCAGCTTAGCCGAGACACCCTACGAGCAGTACTTC.

The count of this clone is one. The genes are TRBV6-5 and TRBJ2-7; 9 bases line up with TRBD1. The CDR3 has 14 amino acids. Per the germline V gene, CDR1 is MNHEY and CDR2 is SVGAGI. Trimming cost V 9 bases and J 7 bases; bases outside gene matches: 13. DNA of the CDR3: TGTGCCAGAAAAACAGGGGGCGATAAGCGGGAGCAGTACTTC. This gives the protein CARKTGGDKREQYF.

The V gene is TRBV3-1 (or the pseudogene TRBV3-2), the J gene TRBJ1-5, with 8 bases lining up with TRBD1. The CDR3 extends over 14 amino acids. The germline V gene encodes CDR1 LGHDT and CDR2 YNNKEL (reference sequence). Germline trimming cut 3 bases from V and 2 bases from J; bases unmatched to any gene: 0. The CDR3 nucleotides are TGTGCCAGCAGCCAGACAGGGGGCAATCAGCCCCAGCATTTT. Encoded protein: CASSQTGGNQPQHF.

V gene TRBV5-1 combines with J gene TRBJ2-7, with D hard to call. Germline V lookup: CDR1 SGHRS, CDR2 YFSETQ. The V and J ends lost 0 bases and 1 base respectively, with 5 bases between them. CDR3 length: 13 amino acids. CDR3 DNA: TGCGCCAGCAGCTTGGACAGATCCTACGAGCAGTACTTC. Translating gives CASSLDRSYEQYF.

A remark on this clone: This same CDR3 is encoded by further DNA sequences in the sample. This sequence joins TRBV19 and TRBJ2-4, with 9 bases that match TRBD1. Germline V CDR1 and CDR2: LNHDA, SQIVND (reference sequence). V was clipped by 4 bases and J by 6 bases; unmatched bases: 1. CDR3 size: 13 residues. The CDR3 spells CASSTTGGNIQYF. CDR3 sequence (DNA): TGTGCCAGTAGTACGACAGGGGGAAACATTCAGTACTTC.

The chain carries TRBV27 and TRBJ1-2, with 8 nucleotides matching TRBD1. Germline V gene sequence: CDR1 MNHEY, CDR2 SMNVEV (reference sequence). The CDR3 has 14 amino acids. V lost 6 bases, J lost 8 bases, and 11 bases stayed unmatched. DNA of the CDR3: TGTGCCAGCAGACGGAGTTCAGGGGGCGGGGGCTACACCTTC. This encodes CASRRSSGGGGYTF.

The chain is built from TRBV7-8 and TRBJ1-5; no clear D gene. The V gene's germline CDR1 is SGHVS and CDR2 FQNEAQ. The CDR3 length is 13 residues. The germline V and J ends were trimmed by 3 bases and 4 bases, with 7 bases remaining between them. The CDR3 DNA sequence: TGTGCCAGCAGCTTGGGCCCAAATCAGCCCCAGCATTTT. This encodes CASSLGPNQPQHF.

The rearrangement uses TRBV7-2 and TRBJ2-3; 11 nucleotides match TRBD2. Trimming at V came to 3 bases and at J to 5 bases, leaving 4 bases not matched to a gene. Germline-derived CDR1 and CDR2 are SGHTA and FQGNSA. CDR3 length equals 15 residues. The CDR3 loop reads CASSFSGGARDTQYF. CDR3 DNA sequence: TGTGCCAGCAGCTTTAGCGGGGGGGCCCGAGATACGCAGTATTTT.

The rearrangement joins TRBV5-1 to TRBJ2-3; the match to TRBD1 covers 7 bases. The CDR3 length is 14 residues. Germline-derived CDR1 and CDR2 are SGHRS and YFSETQ. The ends lost 5 bases at V and 2 bases at J; junction bases unmatched: 5. The CDR3 bases are TGCGCCAGCAGTCGGGACAGTAACACAGATACGCAGTATTTT. This translates into CASSRDSNTDTQYF.